Below, 10 T cell receptor beta chains from the same sample are listed, as sequenced in a study of vaccination effects on CD4 cells after COVID-19. These TCRs are of unknown antigen specificity. Upon completion of 10 to 11 days in culture, CD4+ T cells were isolated. The cohort was immunized with two doses of either the BNT162b2 or mRNA-1273 vaccine. Assay: immunoSEQ multiplex PCR; the TCRdb copy retains only in-frame clones and omits some. The sample has some 47,000 clones, 60% to 75% seen once. This sample comprised CD4+ T cells from PBMCs cultured without peptide, obtained after COVID-19 vaccination. These receptors originate from a human donor who received a COVID-19 vaccine.

The chain recombines TRBV4-1 with TRBJ2-7; no reliable D call. V was trimmed by 1 base and J by 4 bases, leaving 11 bases between them. Germline CDR1 and CDR2: MGHRA and YSYEKL. The CDR3 covers 14 residues. The CDR3 spells CASSQGWSEYEQYF. DNA for the CDR3: TGCGCCAGCAGCCAAGGTTGGTCGGAGTACGAGCAGTACTTC.

This chain joins TRBV29-1 and TRBJ1-4, with TRBD1 matching 8 bases. The CDR3 consists of 12 residues. Germline V lookup: CDR1 SQVTM, CDR2 ANQGSEA. With V trimmed by 6 bases and J by 8 bases, 5 bases remained unmatched. In nucleotides, the CDR3 is TGCAGCGTAAGACAGGGGCCCGAAAAACTGTTTTTT. Its translation is CSVRQGPEKLFF.

The V gene is TRBV7-9, the J gene TRBJ1-1; D is unresolved. Germline loops: CDR1 SEHNR, CDR2 FQNEAQ (reference sequence). This CDR3 region has 14 residues. Trimming took off 2 bases at V and 0 bases at J, with 7 bases between the two ends. CDR3 bases: TGTGCCAGCAGCTTAAGAGCGATGAACACTGAAGCTTTCTTT. Its protein product is CASSLRAMNTEAFF.

The chain joins TRBV11-1 to TRBJ2-5; D gene ambiguous. The CDR3 runs 14 residues. The germline V gene encodes CDR1 SGHAT and CDR2 FQDESV (reference sequence). Trimming cost V 6 bases and J 1 base, with 12 bases left between them. The CDR3 loop reads CASSRRGGQETQYF. The CDR3 coding sequence is TGTGCCAGCAGTCGCCGTGGCGGCCAAGAGACCCAGTACTTC.

This chain joins TRBV7-2 and TRBJ2-7, with unresolved D. Trimming shortened V by 5 bases and J by 7 bases, and 9 bases separated the two germline ends. The CDR3 length is 11 residues. Germline CDR1 is SGHTA and CDR2 is FQGNSA. The DNA for the CDR3 is TGTGCCAGCAGCCCTATGATAGAGCAGTACTTC. Protein sequence: CASSPMIEQYF.

This rearrangement joins TRBV19 to TRBJ2-1, with 8 nucleotides matching TRBD1. Per the germline V gene, CDR1 is LNHDA and CDR2 is SQIVND (reference sequence). V lost 3 bases to trimming and J lost 6 bases; unmatched junction nucleotides: 7. The CDR3 runs to 15 residues. The CDR3 spells CASSMGAGGSNEQFF. The CDR3 DNA follows: TGTGCCAGTAGTATGGGGGCAGGGGGCTCCAATGAGCAGTTCTTC.

This chain uses TRBV16 with TRBJ1-5; D call uncertain. V lost 0 bases to trimming and J lost 5 bases, with 8 bases between them. This CDR3 has 14 amino acids. The V gene's germline CDR1 is KGHSY and CDR2 FQNENV. CDR3 sequence reads: CASSQSALDQPQHF. In nucleotides, the CDR3 is TGTGCCAGCAGCCAATCTGCTTTAGATCAGCCCCAGCATTTT. The variable domain in full, with the rest retrieved from reference TRBV16 and TRBJ1-5, is GEEVAQTPKHLVRGEGQKAKLYCAPIKGHSYVFWYQQVLKNEFKFLISFQNENVFDETGMPKERFSAKCLPNSPCSLEIQATKLEDSAVYFCASSQSALDQPQHFGDGTRLSIL.

CDR3 nucleotides: TGTGCCAGCAGAGGAGGGTACAATGAGCAGTTCTTC. Protein: CASRGGYNEQFF. The chain combines TRBV3-1 (or the pseudogene TRBV3-2) with TRBJ2-1; tentative D call: TRBD2 (6 bases). Germline CDR1 is LGHDT and CDR2 is YNNKEL (reference sequence). This CDR3 is built from 12 residues. V lost 6 bases and J 4 bases, leaving 7 bases between the germline ends.

This sequence joins TRBV18 and TRBJ1-1, with 7 bases matching TRBD1. V lost 5 bases and J lost 2; bases outside the gene matches: 11. Germline CDR1 KGHSH, CDR2 LQKENI. CDR3 length: 16 amino acids. CDR3 in amino acids: CASSERGLLSNTEAFF. The CDR3 DNA sequence: TGTGCCAGCTCAGAAAGGGGGCTTTTGTCTAACACTGAAGCTTTCTTT. Looking up the rest from reference TRBV18 and TRBJ1-1 gives the full variable domain: NAGVMQNPRHLVRRRGQEARLRCSPMKGHSHVYWYRQLPEEGLKFMVYLQKENIIDESGMPKERFSAEFPKEGPSILRIQQVVRGDSAAYFCASSERGLLSNTEAFFGQGTRLTVV.

This clone was observed a handful of times. V gene TRBV6-1 combines with J gene TRBJ2-7; 8 positions agree with TRBD1. V shed 3 bases and J 0 bases; nucleotides not matched to a gene: 1. CDR1 is MNHNS, CDR2 SASEGT, per germline. The CDR3 runs to 14 residues. The CDR3 loop is CASSDTGGSYEQYF. For the CDR3, the DNA is TGTGCCAGCAGTGATACAGGGGGCTCCTACGAGCAGTACTTC.